Each of the 25 T cell receptor beta chains below was sequenced from the same sample in a study of early T cells in non-severe SARS-CoV-2 infection. A single record per CDR3 protein comes from TCRdb applying MiXCR to the 5' RACE reads. The sample shows approximately 76,000 distinct CDR3 sequences, about 12% of them seen only once. Sequenced: whole blood. Receptor source: an adult who was a healthcare worker with PCR-confirmed SARS-CoV-2 infection or an uninfected control (not recorded which).

This clonotype was detected only a few times. This chain uses TRBV9 with TRBJ1-1; D ambiguous. Germline assignment: CDR1 SGDLS and CDR2 YYNGEE. There are 13 residues in the CDR3. V lost 1 base, J lost 6 bases, and 10 bases lay in between. The DNA of the CDR3 is TGTGCCAGCAGCGTATACCCCCGTGCTGAAGCTTTCTTT. Translation: CASSVYPRAEAFF.

This clonotype was found many times. The chain combines TRBV20-1 with TRBJ2-1; maybe TRBD2 (6 bases). This CDR3 comprises 10 residues. V was shortened by 5 bases and J by 9 bases, with 8 bases between the two germline ends. Germline loops: CDR1 DFQATT, CDR2 SNEGSKA (reference sequence). The CDR3 DNA sequence: TGCAGTGCTTACGGGGGTGAGCAGTTCTTC. It codes for CSAYGGEQFF.

The table lists this clonotype with many counts. The chain couples TRBV10-3 to TRBJ2-2; 9 nucleotides agree with TRBD1. V lost 6 bases, J lost 4 bases, and 3 bases stayed unmatched. The CDR3 loop spans 14 amino acids. Germline V gene sequence: CDR1 ENHRY, CDR2 SYGVKD. The CDR3 DNA sequence: TGTGCCATCAGGGGGACAGGGAGCACCGGGGAGCTGTTTTTT. Translation gives CAIRGTGSTGELFF.

In its sample, this clonotype was seen many times. The rearrangement uses TRBV28 and TRBJ1-5, with 7 positions matching TRBD1. The CDR3 runs to 19 residues. CDR1 is MDHEN, CDR2 SYDVKM, per germline. The trim removed 2 bases at V and 0 bases at J, leaving 13 bases unmatched. The CDR3 sequence: CASSLPFGQEGYSNQPQHF. The DNA for the CDR3 is TGTGCCAGCAGTTTACCATTTGGACAGGAGGGTTATAGCAATCAGCCCCAGCATTTT. Full variable domain (missing parts from reference TRBV28 and TRBJ1-5): DVKVTQSSRYLVKRTGEKVFLECVQDMDHENMFWYRQDPGLGLRLIYFSYDVKMKEKGDIPEGYSVSREKKERFSLILESASTNQTSMYLCASSLPFGQEGYSNQPQHFGDGTRLSIL.

This clonotype was seen more than once but under ten times. The CDR3 reads CASSLARLVDEQFF. The DNA of the CDR3 is TGTGCCAGCAGCTTGGCCCGCCTGGTCGATGAGCAGTTCTTC. J is TRBJ2-1 and V is TRBV7-9; D gene unclear. V was pared by 3 bases and J by 8 bases, with 14 bases between. The CDR3 is made up of 14 amino acids. Per the germline V gene, CDR1 is SEHNR and CDR2 is FQNEAQ (reference sequence).

This clonotype was detected only a few times. The V call is TRBV7-3, the J call TRBJ2-7; 8 bases match TRBD1. The CDR3 has 14 residues. V trimming: 5 bases; J trimming: 1 base; junction bases outside the gene matches: 4. Germline lookup yields CDR1 SGHTA and CDR2 FQGTGA. In nucleotides, the CDR3 is TGTGCCAGCAGCCCGACAGGGGTTTCCTACGAGCAGTACTTC. As protein: CASSPTGVSYEQYF.

Many counts were recorded for this clonotype. This chain joins TRBV12-2 and TRBJ1-4. TRBV12-2 is labeled a pseudogene. The length of the CDR3 is 15 residues. CDR3 sequence (DNA): TGTGCAAGTCGCTTCTTGGGCCCCATGGATGAAAAACTGTTTTTT. This sequence encodes CASRFLGPMDEKLFF.

This clonotype was seen many times. This chain uses TRBV6-6 with TRBJ2-2; TRBD1 is a possible D gene (6 bases). Germline CDR1 MNHNY, CDR2 SVGAGI (reference sequence). The CDR3 extends over 16 amino acids. V was trimmed by 0 bases and J by 4 bases, leaving 12 bases between them. The chain's CDR3 is CASSYSIPGVTGELFF. In nucleotides, the CDR3 is TGTGCCAGCAGTTACTCGATACCAGGGGTCACCGGGGAGCTGTTTTTT.

CDR3 loop: CASMNPGLAFYEQYF. The DNA for the CDR3 is TGTGCCAGCATGAACCCGGGACTAGCGTTCTACGAGCAGTACTTC. The chain recombines TRBV28 with TRBJ2-7; TRBD2 matches 10 bases. V shed 7 bases, J shed 3 bases, and the junction held 9 bases outside the gene matches. Germline CDR1 and CDR2: MDHEN and SYDVKM. The CDR3 totals 15 residues.

Ten or more counts support this clonotype. The chain employs TRBV7-2 and TRBJ2-3; a weak D match, TRBD2 (6 bases). This CDR3 has 13 residues. V shed 11 bases and J shed 4 bases, with 16 bases lying between them. Germline V CDR1 and CDR2: SGHTA, FQGNSA. For the CDR3, the DNA is TGTGCCTCCCGGAGGGCACCGGCAGATACGCAGTATTTT. Its protein product is CASRRAPADTQYF.

This clonotype was seen repeatedly, ten times or more. The rearrangement joins TRBV6-5 to TRBJ1-1, with D unclear. Trimming pared 6 bases from V and 3 bases from J, leaving 11 bases between. Germline V gene data show CDR1 as MNHEY and CDR2 as SVGAGI. The CDR3 contains 13 residues. In DNA form, the CDR3 reads TGTGCCAGCAGGAATGAGGGATACACTGAAGCTTTCTTT. It yields the protein CASRNEGYTEAFF.

This clonotype was found many times. V usage is TRBV12-3 or TRBV12-4 and J usage is TRBJ2-7; D call uncertain. The CDR3 covers 12 residues. V was pared by 6 bases and J by 2 bases, with 8 bases between. This CDR3 is CASSQGAYEQYF. CDR3 sequence (DNA): TGTGCCAGCAGCCAAGGAGCCTACGAGCAGTACTTC.

This chain joins TRBV7-2 and TRBJ1-1; D unclear. The germline V gene encodes CDR1 SGHTA and CDR2 FQGNSA. CDR3 length: 13 residues. Deletions cut 5 bases from V and 5 bases from J, with 12 bases between. The CDR3 spells CASSPLLGTEAFF. The CDR3 DNA sequence: TGTGCCAGCAGCCCCCTTCTGGGGACTGAAGCTTTCTTT. Variable domain in full (rest from reference TRBV7-2 and TRBJ1-1): GAGVSQSPSNKVTEKGKDVELRCDPISGHTALYWYRQSLGQGLEFLIYFQGNSAPDKSGLPSDRFSAERTGGSVSTLTIQRTQQEDSAVYLCASSPLLGTEAFFGQGTRLTVV.

The chain is built from TRBV5-5 and TRBJ2-7; the match to TRBD2 covers 10 bases. CDR1 is SGHKS and CDR2 is YYEKEE in the germline V gene (reference sequence). With 3 bases clipped from V and 1 base from J, the junction kept 7 bases outside the gene matches. CDR3 length: 16 residues. This chain's CDR3 is CASSYLAGVVSYEQYF. The DNA for the CDR3 is TGTGCCAGCAGCTACCTAGCGGGAGTGGTGTCCTACGAGCAGTACTTC.

This clonotype came up many times. The chain is built from TRBV5-1 and TRBJ2-1, with TRBD1 matching 9 bases. V was pared by 0 bases and J by 7 bases, with 5 bases of the junction left unmatched. This CDR3 has 15 residues. Germline V gene sequence: CDR1 SGHRS, CDR2 YFSETQ. In DNA, the CDR3 is TGCGCCAGCAGCTTGGCCGGGACAGGGAGGAATGAGCAGTTCTTC. It codes for CASSLAGTGRNEQFF.

This clonotype was seen a few times. The V call is TRBV12-3 or TRBV12-4, the J call TRBJ2-7; 8 bases are shared with TRBD2. The CDR3 consists of 14 residues. Trimming removed 5 bases from V and 9 bases from J; junction bases left unmatched: 12. The CDR3 sequence: CASSLSGSGPRQYF. CDR3 coding DNA: TGTGCCAGCAGTCTGAGCGGGAGCGGTCCTCGGCAGTACTTC.

The genes are TRBV5-5 and TRBJ2-1; D is unresolved. Trimming took 2 bases from V and 9 from J, leaving 9 bases between them. Germline loops: CDR1 SGHKS, CDR2 YYEKEE (reference sequence). The CDR3 consists of 12 residues. For the CDR3, the DNA is TGTGCCAGCAGCTTTACTTCGTCTGAGCAGTTCTTC. Protein product: CASSFTSSEQFF.

The table lists this clonotype with many counts. This chain uses TRBV28 with TRBJ1-1; no reliable D call. Looked up from germline, CDR1 is MDHEN and CDR2 is SYDVKM. V was trimmed by 3 bases and J by 3 bases, leaving 14 bases between them. This CDR3 contains 15 residues. The CDR3 here is CASSLLVAGDTEAFF. The CDR3 DNA is TGTGCCAGCAGTTTGTTAGTCGCCGGAGACACTGAAGCTTTCTTT.

This clonotype was seen ten or more times. The rearrangement uses TRBV9 and TRBJ2-3; 9 positions match TRBD1. Germline lookup yields CDR1 SGDLS and CDR2 YYNGEE. The V segment lost 4 bases and the J segment 2 bases; nucleotides outside the gene matches: 8. The CDR3 runs 16 residues. This CDR3 is CASSPRTGDVTDTQYF. The CDR3 DNA sequence: TGTGCCAGCAGCCCACGGACAGGGGATGTCACAGATACGCAGTATTTT.

This clonotype has ten or more counts. The chain employs TRBV6-5 and TRBJ2-2; no clear D. Germline V CDR1 and CDR2: MNHEY, SVGAGI. V was shortened by 0 bases and J by 6 bases, with 5 bases between the two germline ends. There are 13 residues in the CDR3. DNA of the CDR3: TGTGCCAGCAGTTACTCACCTTCCGGGGAGCTGTTTTTT. It specifies CASSYSPSGELFF.

In its sample, this clonotype was seen many times. This chain's CDR3 is CASSQDPTASYGYTF. The CDR3 DNA follows: TGTGCCAGCAGCCAAGACCCAACAGCGAGCTATGGCTACACCTTC. The chain links TRBV4-2 to TRBJ1-2; D unclear. V gave up 0 bases and J gave up 4 bases, with 12 bases separating them. Germline V gene lookup returns CDR1 LGHNA and CDR2 YNFKEQ. The CDR3 extends over 15 amino acids.

The J gene is TRBJ2-5, the V gene TRBV3-1; the D is unclear. V shed 4 bases and J shed 7 bases, with 10 bases lying between them. The CDR3 has 12 residues. CDR1 and CDR2 (germline): LGHDT, YNNKEL (reference sequence). CDR3 in amino acids: CASSPIAGTQYF. The CDR3 DNA reads as TGTGCCAGCAGCCCAATAGCCGGGACCCAGTACTTC.

CDR3 in amino acids: CASSFPGQGDYGYTF. The DNA for the CDR3 is TGCGCCAGCAGCTTTCCGGGACAGGGTGACTATGGCTACACCTTC. The rearrangement uses TRBV5-1 and TRBJ1-2; 9 bases are shared with TRBD1. Trimming at V came to 2 bases and at J to 3 bases, leaving 5 bases not matched to a gene. Per the germline V gene, CDR1 is SGHRS and CDR2 is YFSETQ. CDR3 length: 15 residues.

This clonotype has ten or more counts. The rearrangement joins TRBV24-1 to TRBJ1-4; D is unresolved. The CDR3 is 13 residues long. Trimming shortened V by 11 bases and J by 0 bases, and 9 bases separated the two germline ends. Germline-derived CDR1 and CDR2 are KGHDR and SFDVKD. The CDR3 nucleotides read TGTGCCAGGGGAACAGCAACTAATGAAAAACTGTTTTTT. Amino acid sequence: CARGTATNEKLFF.

CDR3 sequence (DNA): TGTGCCAGCGCCGACCCGAGCAATCAGCCCCAGCATTTT. Amino acid sequence: CASADPSNQPQHF. The rearrangement joins TRBV6-1 to TRBJ1-5; D call uncertain. There are 13 residues in the CDR3. Trimming took 8 bases from V and 1 from J, leaving 9 bases between them. Germline V gives CDR1 MNHNS, CDR2 SASEGT.